The clone carrying this T cell receptor (beta chain) was recorded a few times. Its cognate antigen is unknown. The entry originates in a study of spatial heterogeneity in lung cancer. Study-wide points: Tumoral mutation counts were tracked by counts of expanded intratumoral alpha and beta TCRs.

The length of the CDR3 is 13 residues. Deletions cut 4 bases from V and 5 bases from J, with 9 bases between. Germline loops: CDR1 SGHAT, CDR2 FQNNGV. As to time point: sample taken at primary tumor resection. The donors were 72 patients with non-small cell lung cancer that was early-stage and untreated. Tumor, nontumor lung or frozen PBMC supplied whole RNA that was sequenced unsorted. In the library, each TCR cDNA molecule bore its own unique molecular identifier. TCRdb reprocessed the 5' RACE reads via MiXCR and lists one record per CDR3 protein. The table lists over a thousand distinct CDR3 sequences, about 10% of them singletons.

Sequenced here: lung tumor tissue, sampled at surgery. The J gene is TRBJ2-1, the V gene TRBV11-2, with D possibly matching TRBD2 (6 bases). The clonotype was recovered from a female donor with early-stage non-small cell lung cancer. The DNA of the CDR3 is TGTGCCAGCAGCTCCGGACTAAACAATGAGCAGTTCTTC. Translating gives CASSSGLNNEQFF.